This T cell receptor (beta chain) was sequenced for a study of shared clonotypes between healthy human individuals. Notes on the study in general: Donor clonotype sharing was expected to depend on sequencing depth.

There are 15 residues in the CDR3. CDR1 is SEHNR and CDR2 is FQNEAQ in the germline V gene (reference sequence). With V trimmed by 5 bases and J by 2 bases, 4 bases remained unmatched. A note on this clone: Its antigen is unidentified.

Using immunoSEQ multiplex PCR, the repertoire was profiled, and TCRdb retains in-frame clones only, with some absent. The sample includes approximately 2.5 million clones, more than 85% of them seen just once. This chain uses TRBV7-9 with TRBJ2-5, with 11 positions matching TRBD1. This TCR came from a man in his late teens or twenties in good health. Some clones in this sample may be carry-over from other donors' samples. The sequenced sample consisted of naive CD4+ T cells from PBMCs. The subset: CD45RA+ positively selected. In nucleotides, the CDR3 is TGTGCCAGCAGCGACCGGGACAGGGGGCAAGAGACCCAGTACTTC. This codes for CASSDRDRGQETQYF. The whole variable domain, filled in from reference TRBV7-9 and TRBJ2-5, reads DTGVSQNPRHKITKRGQNVTFRCDPISEHNRLYWYRQTLGQGPEFLTYFQNEAQLEKSRLLSDRFSAERPKGSFSTLEIQRTEQGDSAMYLCASSDRDRGQETQYFGPGTRLLVL.